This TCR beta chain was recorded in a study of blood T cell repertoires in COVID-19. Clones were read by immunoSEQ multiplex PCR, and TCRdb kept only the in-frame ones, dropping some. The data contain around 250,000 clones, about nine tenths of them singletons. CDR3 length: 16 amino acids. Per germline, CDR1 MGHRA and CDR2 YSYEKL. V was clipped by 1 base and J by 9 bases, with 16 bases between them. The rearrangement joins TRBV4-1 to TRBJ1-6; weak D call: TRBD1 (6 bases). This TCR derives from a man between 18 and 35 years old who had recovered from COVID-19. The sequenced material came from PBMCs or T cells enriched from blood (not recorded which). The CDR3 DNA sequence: TGCGCCAGCAGCCAAGGAGGGGGACGGTTTGGTTCACCCCTCCACTTT. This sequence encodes CASSQGGGRFGSPLHF.